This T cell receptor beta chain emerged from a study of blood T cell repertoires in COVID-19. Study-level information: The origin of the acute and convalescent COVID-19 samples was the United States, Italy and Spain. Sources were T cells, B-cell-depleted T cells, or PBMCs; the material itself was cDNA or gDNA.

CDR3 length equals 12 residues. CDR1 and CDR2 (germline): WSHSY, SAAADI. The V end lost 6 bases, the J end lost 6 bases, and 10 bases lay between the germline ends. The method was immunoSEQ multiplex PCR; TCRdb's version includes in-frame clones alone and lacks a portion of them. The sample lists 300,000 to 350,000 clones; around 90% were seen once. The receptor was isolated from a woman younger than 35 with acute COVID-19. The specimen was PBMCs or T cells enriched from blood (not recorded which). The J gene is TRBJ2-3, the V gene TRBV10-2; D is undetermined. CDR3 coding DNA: TGCGCCAGCAGCGCCTCCCGGGATACGCAGTATTTT. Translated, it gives CASSASRDTQYF.